This entry describes one TCR beta chain. Single viable CD3+CD4+CD8-CD45RO+ cells were sorted as the memory CD4+ T cells. Donors' CMV status reflects serum IgG against pp150, pp28, p38, p52. These data come from a study of memory CD4+ T cells and cytomegalovirus serostatus. This CDR3 contains 13 residues. Germline CDR1 and CDR2: SEHNR and FQNEAQ (reference sequence). V was clipped by 1 base and J by 1 base, with 4 bases between them. In the original workflow: Out-of-frame sequences were removed, leaving roughly 2,200,000 distinct TCRbeta sequences. Using immunoSEQ multiplex PCR, the repertoire was profiled, and TCRdb retains in-frame clones only, with some absent. Clone size and V and J calls were adopted from that table, with D and trimming inferred from the DNA. The data hold 48,000 or so clones, with just under 80% observed a single time.

This TCR was recovered from an adult in good health and CMV-seronegative. The V gene is TRBV7-9, the J gene TRBJ1-1; D is ambiguous. The specimen was memory CD4+ T cells from blood. The CDR3, as DNA: TGTGCCAGCAGCTTAGTGGGGAACACTGAAGCTTTCTTT. It specifies CASSLVGNTEAFF.